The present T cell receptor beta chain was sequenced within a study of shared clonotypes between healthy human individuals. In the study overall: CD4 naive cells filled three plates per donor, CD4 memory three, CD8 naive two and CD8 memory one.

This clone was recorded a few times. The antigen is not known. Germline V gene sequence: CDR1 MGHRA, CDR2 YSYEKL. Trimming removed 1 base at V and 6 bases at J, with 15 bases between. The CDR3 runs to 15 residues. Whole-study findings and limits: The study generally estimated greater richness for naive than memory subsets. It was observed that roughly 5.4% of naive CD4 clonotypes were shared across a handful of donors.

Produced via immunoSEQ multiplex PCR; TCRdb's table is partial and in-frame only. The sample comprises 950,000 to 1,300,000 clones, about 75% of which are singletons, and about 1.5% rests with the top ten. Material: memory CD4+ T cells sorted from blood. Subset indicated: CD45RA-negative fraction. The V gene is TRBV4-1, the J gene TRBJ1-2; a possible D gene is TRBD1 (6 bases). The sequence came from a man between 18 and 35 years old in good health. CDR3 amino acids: CASSQAPSGANGYTF. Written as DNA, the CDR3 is TGCGCCAGCAGCCAAGCTCCTTCAGGGGCGAATGGCTACACCTTC.